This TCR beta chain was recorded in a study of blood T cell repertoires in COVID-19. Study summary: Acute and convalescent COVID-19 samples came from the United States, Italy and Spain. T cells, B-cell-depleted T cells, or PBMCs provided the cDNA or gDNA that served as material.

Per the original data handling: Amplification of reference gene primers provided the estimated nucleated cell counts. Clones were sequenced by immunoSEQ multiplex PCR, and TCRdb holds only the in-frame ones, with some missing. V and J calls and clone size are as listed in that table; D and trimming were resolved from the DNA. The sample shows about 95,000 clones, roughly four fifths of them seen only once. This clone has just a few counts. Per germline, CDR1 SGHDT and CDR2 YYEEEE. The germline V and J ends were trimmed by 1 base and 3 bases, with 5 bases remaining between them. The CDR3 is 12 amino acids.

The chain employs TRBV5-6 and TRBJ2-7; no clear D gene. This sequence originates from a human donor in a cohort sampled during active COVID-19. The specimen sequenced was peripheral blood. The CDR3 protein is CASSLTVYEQYF. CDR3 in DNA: TGTGCCAGCAGCTTGACAGTCTACGAGCAGTACTTC.